A single sample gave rise to the 22 T cell receptor beta chains below, sequenced in a study of blood T cell repertoires in COVID-19. Sequencing used immunoSEQ multiplex PCR; TCRdb keeps in-frame clones, though not all of them. The sample records some 250,000 clones, about 90% being singletons. The sequencing sample was made of PBMCs or T cells enriched from blood (not recorded which). The receptors shown here come from a human donor in a cohort exposed to, infected with or recovered from COVID-19 (not recorded which). The donor label of this sample is uncertain.

The genes are TRBV27 and TRBJ1-3; 7 nucleotides agree with TRBD1. The CDR3 totals 14 residues. CDR1 is MNHEY and CDR2 is SMNVEV in the germline V gene (reference sequence). V gave up 6 bases and J gave up 7 bases; unmatched junction bases: 9. The CDR3, as DNA: TGTGCCAGCAGGGCCACAGGGGAAGGGAACACCATATATTTT. This sequence encodes CASRATGEGNTIYF.

This chain connects TRBV27 to TRBJ1-2; 8 nucleotides agree with TRBD1. The CDR3 is 16 amino acids. In germline, CDR1 is MNHEY, CDR2 SMNVEV (reference sequence). Trimming removed 5 bases from V and 6 bases from J; junction bases left unmatched: 14. The chain's CDR3 is CASSPRTGRPWDGYTF. CDR3 DNA sequence: TGTGCCAGCAGTCCGCGGACAGGGCGCCCCTGGGATGGCTACACCTTC.

The chain employs TRBV11-2 and TRBJ2-7; 8 positions agree with TRBD1. The junction had 11 bases not matched to a gene; V was cut back by 5 bases and J by 5 bases. The CDR3 length is 15 residues. Germline V CDR1 and CDR2: SGHAT, FQNNGV. The CDR3 sequence: CASSHIRGLKHEQYF. The CDR3 region has the DNA TGTGCCAGCAGCCATATCAGGGGGCTGAAGCACGAGCAGTACTTC.

Here the CDR3 reads CASSFSGGDQPQHF. Here the CDR3 DNA reads TGTGCCAGCAGTTTTTCAGGGGGAGATCAGCCCCAGCATTTT. This chain joins TRBV27 and TRBJ1-5; 7 positions agree with TRBD1. V lost 3 bases to trimming and J lost 5 bases; unmatched junction nucleotides: 4. Germline values: CDR1 MNHEY, CDR2 SMNVEV (reference sequence). This CDR3 comprises 14 residues.

Comment on this clone: The sample carries other DNA sequences with the same CDR3. The chain employs TRBV5-1 and TRBJ1-1; D unresolved. This CDR3 is 13 amino acids long. Looked up from germline, CDR1 is SGHRS and CDR2 is YFSETQ. The germline V and J ends were trimmed by 0 bases and 4 bases, with 7 bases remaining between them. CDR3 DNA sequence: TGCGCCAGCAGCTTGGTTCGGGGCACTGAAGCTTTCTTT. It is translated as CASSLVRGTEAFF.

The chain combines TRBV7-3 with TRBJ2-7; tentatively, D is TRBD1 (6 bases). V lost 6 bases and J 7 bases, leaving 16 bases between the germline ends. The CDR3 spans 13 residues. Germline assignment: CDR1 SGHTA and CDR2 FQGTGA. As DNA, the CDR3 is TGTGCCAGCAGTTCTACAGGGTCGCGAGAGCAGTACTTC. It is translated as CASSSTGSREQYF.

The J gene is TRBJ1-2, the V gene TRBV2; possibly TRBD1 for D (5 bases). The CDR3 spans 13 residues. Trimming stripped 10 bases from V and 14 bases from J, with 26 bases between. CDR1 and CDR2 (germline): SNHLY, FYNNEI. The CDR3 DNA is TGTGCCACCTACTCCCCTCGGAGACGGGGGAGTACCTTC. Translating it yields CATYSPRRRGSTF.

The rearrangement links TRBV30 to TRBJ1-2; D might be TRBD1 (5 bases). The length of the CDR3 is 18 residues. Germline V gene sequence: CDR1 GTSNPN, CDR2 SVGIG (reference sequence). Trimming stripped 4 bases from V and 4 bases from J, with 28 bases between. The CDR3 sequence is CAWKPGSLGLRLRYGYTF. The CDR3 DNA sequence: TGTGCCTGGAAGCCAGGATCTCTGGGACTCCGTCTCCGCTATGGCTACACCTTC.

This chain connects TRBV28 to TRBJ2-2, with 7 bases that match TRBD2. Germline V gene lookup returns CDR1 MDHEN and CDR2 SYDVKM. This CDR3 is built from 14 residues. J lost 5 bases, V lost 8 bases, and 8 bases had no gene match. The CDR3 coding sequence is TGTGCCAGCTCGGGAGGTGCGGGAACCGGGGAGCTGTTTTTT. Its protein is CASSGGAGTGELFF.

The V call is TRBV7-8, the J call TRBJ1-6; 9 nucleotides match TRBD1. The length of the CDR3 is 14 residues. Germline assignment: CDR1 SGHVS and CDR2 FQNEAQ. The trim removed 3 bases at V and 7 bases at J, leaving 1 base unmatched. CDR3: CASSLGTGNSPLHF. CDR3 in DNA: TGTGCCAGCAGCTTGGGGACAGGGAATTCACCCCTCCACTTT.

The rearrangement joins TRBV9 to TRBJ2-7; 12 nucleotides line up with TRBD1. Germline loops: CDR1 SGDLS, CDR2 YYNGEE. V trimming: 3 bases; J trimming: 5 bases; junction bases outside the gene matches: 3. CDR3 length: 14 residues. The CDR3, as DNA: TGTGCCAGCAGCGGGGGACAGGGGGCCCACGAGCAGTACTTC. The encoded protein is CASSGGQGAHEQYF. Full variable domain (rest looked up from reference TRBV9 and TRBJ2-7): DSGVTQTPKHLITATGQRVTLRCSPRSGDLSVYWYQQSLDQGLQFLIQYYNGEERAKGNILERFSAQQFPDLHSELNLSSLELGDSALYFCASSGGQGAHEQYFGPGTRLTVT.

The J gene is TRBJ2-2, the V gene TRBV29-1; D is uncertain. V lost 4 bases and J lost 3, with 12 bases in between. CDR1 is SQVTM, CDR2 ANQGSEA, per germline. The CDR3 spans 14 residues. The CDR3 DNA sequence: TGCAGCGTTGCTTCTAGACGCGACACCGGGGAGCTGTTTTTT. It translates to CSVASRRDTGELFF.

This rearrangement joins TRBV24-1 to TRBJ1-2; D gene unclear. The CDR3 extends over 12 amino acids. V was cut by 9 bases and J by 2 bases, with 9 bases left in between. Germline V gives CDR1 KGHDR, CDR2 SFDVKD. This CDR3 is CATETENYGYTF. DNA for the CDR3: TGTGCCACCGAGACGGAGAACTATGGCTACACCTTC.

This clone was observed once. The CDR3 bases are TGTGCCAGCAGCCCGACAGGGAGCTCCTACGAGCAGTACTTC. Protein sequence: CASSPTGSSYEQYF. The genes are TRBV7-2 and TRBJ2-7, with TRBD1 matching 7 bases. CDR3 length: 14 residues. Unmatched junction bases numbered 4, after V lost 5 bases and J lost 0 bases. The germline V gene has CDR1 SGHTA and CDR2 FQGNSA.

The chain couples TRBV10-3 to TRBJ1-5, with D maybe TRBD1 (5 bases). Germline CDR1 is ENHRY and CDR2 is SYGVKD. This CDR3 spans 12 amino acids. Trimming cost V 10 bases and J 0 bases, with 7 bases left between them. The CDR3 nucleotides read TGTGCCACTCAGGGTAGCAATCAGCCCCAGCATTTT. Residues: CATQGSNQPQHF.

The chain couples TRBV5-4 to TRBJ2-2; maybe TRBD2 (6 bases). V lost 4 bases to trimming and J lost 1 base, with 14 bases between them. This CDR3 comprises 16 residues. Germline CDR1 SGHNT, CDR2 YYREEE (reference sequence). The CDR3 DNA reads TGTGCCAGCAGCATCATTCGGGGGAGGAACACCGGGGAGCTGTTTTTT. Translated, it gives CASSIIRGRNTGELFF.

The V and J genes are TRBV18 and TRBJ1-3, with TRBD1 matching over 9 bases. The junction had 3 bases not matched to a gene; V was cut back by 0 bases and J by 0 bases. Germline CDR1 is KGHSH and CDR2 is LQKENI. The CDR3 sequence is 17 residues long. CDR3: CASSPPGTGNSGNTIYF. In nucleotides, the CDR3 is TGTGCCAGCTCACCACCCGGGACAGGGAACTCTGGAAACACCATATATTTT. Full variable domain (remainder filled in from reference TRBV18 and TRBJ1-3): NAGVMQNPRHLVRRRGQEARLRCSPMKGHSHVYWYRQLPEEGLKFMVYLQKENIIDESGMPKERFSAEFPKEGPSILRIQQVVRGDSAAYFCASSPPGTGNSGNTIYFGEGSWLTVV.

The chain employs TRBV7-6 and TRBJ1-2; D perhaps matches TRBD1 (5 bases). V lost 1 base, J lost 8 bases, and 17 bases lay in between. Germline V gene sequence: CDR1 SGHVS, CDR2 FNYEAQ. The CDR3 is made up of 15 amino acids. This CDR3 reads CASSLEGPGLGGYTF. CDR3 coding DNA: TGTGCCAGCAGCTTAGAGGGTCCAGGGCTTGGCGGCTACACCTTC.

The V gene is TRBV4-2, the J gene TRBJ1-1, with D possibly TRBD1 on 6 matching bases. This CDR3 contains 16 residues. The V gene's germline CDR1 is LGHNA and CDR2 YNFKEQ. Trimming took off 3 bases at V and 1 base at J, with 15 bases between the two ends. The CDR3 reads CASSQHQGTTNTEAFF. CDR3 nucleotide sequence: TGTGCCAGCAGCCAGCACCAGGGGACGACGAACACTGAAGCTTTCTTT.

This chain links TRBV14 with TRBJ1-2; D is ambiguous. Germline loops: CDR1 SGHDN, CDR2 FVKESK. CDR3 length: 15 residues. V lost 0 bases to trimming and J lost 3 bases, with 11 bases between them. CDR3 sequence: CASSQDRRFHYGYTF. The CDR3 region has the DNA TGTGCCAGCAGCCAAGACCGCAGGTTCCACTATGGCTACACCTTC.

The chain carries TRBV24-1 and TRBJ2-4; 7 bases fit TRBD1. V gave up 4 bases and J gave up 5 bases; unmatched junction bases: 4. Germline V CDR1 and CDR2: KGHDR, SFDVKD. The CDR3 has 14 amino acids. CDR3 residues: CATSDGTDQNIQYF. CDR3 coding DNA: TGTGCCACCAGTGACGGGACAGACCAAAACATTCAGTACTTC.

The V gene is TRBV24-1, the J gene TRBJ2-3; 13 bases map to TRBD2. V shed 1 base and J 3 bases; nucleotides not matched to a gene: 15. CDR3 length: 21 residues. Looked up from germline, CDR1 is KGHDR and CDR2 is SFDVKD. The CDR3 loop reads CATSDLIELAGGTSGTDTQYF. The CDR3 region has the DNA TGTGCCACCAGTGATTTAATCGAACTAGCGGGGGGGACCAGTGGGACAGATACGCAGTATTTT.